This TCR beta chain was found in a study of PD-1 blockade in classical Hodgkin lymphoma. At the level of the study: Treatment was intravenous nivolumab, 3 mg/kg every 2 weeks, until progression. Findings and caveats of the study: It was CD4+ TCR diversity, not CD8+, that rose significantly by C4D1. Exclusion covered patients beginning nivolumab under 1 year post-ASCT.

This clone has just a few counts. What it recognizes is unknown. Assay: immunoSEQ multiplex PCR; the TCRdb copy retains only in-frame clones and omits some. This table has some 25,000 clones, approximately 67% appearing once. The ends were cut back, 0 bases at V and 10 bases at J, with 16 bases in the middle. This CDR3 spans 15 amino acids. The germline V gene encodes CDR1 KGHSH and CDR2 LQKENI. Each and every patient relapsed after autologous stem cell transplantation, and patients got differing brentuximab vedotin exposure. The sequencing here drew on peripheral blood mononuclear cells (PBMCs), taken before the second cycle of nivolumab. The rearrangement uses TRBV18 and TRBJ1-3; D is perhaps TRBD1 (5 bases). This TCR came from a human donor with classical Hodgkin lymphoma. CDR3 coding DNA: TGTGCCAGCTCACCACCCGGGGCCGTTCCGAGGACCATATATTTT. It translates to CASSPPGAVPRTIYF.